The 5 T cell receptor beta chains given below trace back to one sample, sequenced in a study of spatial heterogeneity in lung cancer. The antigens for these receptors are not known. Overall study findings and caveats: Tumoral mutation counts were tracked by counts of expanded intratumoral alpha and beta TCRs.

Described time point: sample taken at primary tumor resection. TCRdb itself ran the 5' RACE reads through MiXCR, one entry per CDR3 protein. In the table there are 3,900 or so distinct CDR3 sequences, about 5.7% of which are singletons. Sequencing used lung tumor tissue, obtained at surgery. These receptors all stem from a male donor with early-stage non-small cell lung cancer.

By proportion, this clonotype is medium-sized (0.01 to 0.1%). The V and J genes are TRBV6-2 or TRBV6-3 and TRBJ1-2; 11 bases match TRBD1. Looked up from germline, CDR1 is MNHEY and CDR2 is SVGEGT. The CDR3 spans 14 residues. V lost 6 bases and J lost 5; bases outside the gene matches: 5. CDR3 loop: CASSQDRGLYGYTF. In DNA form, the CDR3 reads TGTGCCAGCAGCCAGGACAGGGGGCTTTATGGCTACACCTTC.

Sample share makes this clonotype medium-sized. The chain has TRBV7-2 and TRBJ2-7; D is ambiguous. Trimming cost V 5 bases and J 4 bases, with 15 bases left between them. The CDR3 has 14 amino acids. Germline V lookup: CDR1 SGHTA, CDR2 FQGNSA. The CDR3 region has the DNA TGTGCCAGCAGCCCTGGTCCAGGTTTATACGAGCAGTACTTC. This translates into CASSPGPGLYEQYF.

This clonotype was seen many times. J is TRBJ2-3 and V is TRBV7-2; D ambiguous. The CDR3 covers 12 residues. Trimming took off 5 bases at V and 5 bases at J, with 8 bases between the two ends. Germline loops: CDR1 SGHTA, CDR2 FQGNSA. CDR3 nucleotides: TGTGCCAGCAGCCTTACCGGAGATACGCAGTATTTT. It specifies CASSLTGDTQYF.

This clonotype was observed many times. The V and J genes are TRBV20-1 and TRBJ2-5; 7 nucleotides align to TRBD1. The CDR3 contains 13 residues. Germline V gene sequence: CDR1 DFQATT, CDR2 SNEGSKA (reference sequence). V shed 6 bases, J shed 2 bases, and the junction held 6 bases outside the gene matches. The CDR3 sequence is CSASPGQQETQYF. The CDR3 DNA follows: TGCAGTGCAAGTCCGGGACAGCAAGAGACCCAGTACTTC.

This clonotype counts as medium-sized. The CDR3 nucleotides read TGTGCCAGCAACGAGCCTTCCACAGATACGCAGTATTTT. It codes for CASNEPSTDTQYF. The chain joins TRBV28 to TRBJ2-3; no reliable D call. The CDR3 extends over 13 amino acids. With 7 bases removed from V and 2 bases from J, the gap between germline ends came to 10 bases. Germline CDR1 reads MDHEN; CDR2 reads SYDVKM.